This T cell receptor beta chain was identified in a study of blood T cell repertoires in COVID-19. In germline, CDR1 is MDHEN, CDR2 SYDVKM. V was cut by 5 bases and J by 6 bases, with 10 bases left in between. The CDR3 totals 13 residues. This clone was seen only once. Study processing details: Counts of nucleated cells, estimated from reference gene primer amplification, were obtained. The table came from immunoSEQ multiplex PCR; TCRdb's copy has only in-frame clones and leaves some out. V and J calls and clone size come straight from that table; D and trimming were deduced from the DNA. The sample contains about 140,000 clones, around 86% of which appear only once.

The sequenced material came from peripheral blood. The chain combines TRBV28 with TRBJ2-2; no definite D call. The clonotype comes from a human donor in a cohort sampled during active COVID-19. DNA of the CDR3: TGTGCCAGCAGTCTAAAGTTTGCCGGGGAGCTGTTTTTT. Its translation is CASSLKFAGELFF.